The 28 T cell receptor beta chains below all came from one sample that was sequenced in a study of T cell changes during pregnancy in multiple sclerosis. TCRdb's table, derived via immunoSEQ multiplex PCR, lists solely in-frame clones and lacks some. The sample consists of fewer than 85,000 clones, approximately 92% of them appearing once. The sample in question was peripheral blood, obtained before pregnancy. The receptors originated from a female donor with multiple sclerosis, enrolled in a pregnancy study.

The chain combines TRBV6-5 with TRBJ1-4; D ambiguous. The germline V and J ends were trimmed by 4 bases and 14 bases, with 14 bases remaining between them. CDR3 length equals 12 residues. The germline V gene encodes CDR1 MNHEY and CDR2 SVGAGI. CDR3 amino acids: CASSSPRSPLFF. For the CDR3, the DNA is TGTGCCAGCAGTTCCCCGAGGAGTCCGCTGTTTTTT.

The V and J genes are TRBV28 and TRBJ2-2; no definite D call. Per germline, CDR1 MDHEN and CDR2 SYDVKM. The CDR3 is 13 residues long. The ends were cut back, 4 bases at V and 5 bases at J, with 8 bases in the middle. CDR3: CASSSLSTGELFF. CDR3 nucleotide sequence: TGTGCCAGCAGTTCTCTATCAACCGGGGAGCTGTTTTTT.

CDR3 in DNA: TGTGCCAGCGGATGGTCCGGGGGTGAGCAGTTCTTC. Encoded protein: CASGWSGGEQFF. The V gene is TRBV12-1, the J gene TRBJ2-1; the table names TRBD2, a call not compared with the DNA. TRBV12-1 constitutes a pseudogene. This CDR3 is built from 12 residues.

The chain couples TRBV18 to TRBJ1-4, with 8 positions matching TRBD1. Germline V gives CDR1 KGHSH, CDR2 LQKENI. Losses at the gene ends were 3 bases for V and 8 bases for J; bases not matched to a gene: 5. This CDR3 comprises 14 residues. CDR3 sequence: CASSPTGATEKLFF. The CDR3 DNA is TGTGCCAGCTCACCGACAGGGGCTACAGAAAAACTGTTTTTT.

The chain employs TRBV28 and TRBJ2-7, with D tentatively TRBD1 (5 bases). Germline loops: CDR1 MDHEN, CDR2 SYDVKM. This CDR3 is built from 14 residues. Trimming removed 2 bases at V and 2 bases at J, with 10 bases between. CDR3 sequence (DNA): TGTGCCAGCAGTTTAGACAGAATACCCTACGAGCAGTACTTC. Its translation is CASSLDRIPYEQYF.

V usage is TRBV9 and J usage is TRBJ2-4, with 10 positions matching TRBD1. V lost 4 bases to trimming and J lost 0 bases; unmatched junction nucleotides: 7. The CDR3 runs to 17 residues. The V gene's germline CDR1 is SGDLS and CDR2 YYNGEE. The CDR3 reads CASSPRQGAEAKNIQYF. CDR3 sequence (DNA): TGTGCCAGCAGCCCAAGACAGGGGGCGGAAGCCAAAAACATTCAGTACTTC.

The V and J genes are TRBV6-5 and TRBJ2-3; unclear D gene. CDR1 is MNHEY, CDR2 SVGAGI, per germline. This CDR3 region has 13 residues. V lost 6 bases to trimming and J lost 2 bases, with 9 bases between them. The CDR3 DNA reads TGTGCCAGCAGCAATGTCCCCACAGATACGCAGTATTTT. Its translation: CASSNVPTDTQYF.

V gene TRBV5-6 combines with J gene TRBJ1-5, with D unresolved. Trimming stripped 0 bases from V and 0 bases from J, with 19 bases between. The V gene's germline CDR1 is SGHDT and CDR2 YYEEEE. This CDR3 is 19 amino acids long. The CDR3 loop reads CASSLGAQLPHYSNQPQHF. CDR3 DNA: TGTGCCAGCAGCTTGGGAGCCCAACTCCCTCACTATAGCAATCAGCCCCAGCATTTT.

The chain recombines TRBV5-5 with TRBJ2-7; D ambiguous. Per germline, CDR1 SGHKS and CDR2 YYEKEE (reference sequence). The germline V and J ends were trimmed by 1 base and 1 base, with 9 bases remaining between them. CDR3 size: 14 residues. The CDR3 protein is CASSLSQDSYEQYF. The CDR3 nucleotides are TGTGCCAGCAGCTTGTCCCAGGATTCCTACGAGCAGTACTTC.

In DNA form, the CDR3 reads TGTGCCAGCAGCCGGGACTCAGAGACCCAGTACTTC. It translates to CASSRDSETQYF. The V and J genes are TRBV5-4 and TRBJ2-5; TRBD2 is a possible D gene (6 bases). CDR1 and CDR2 from the germline V gene are SGHNT and YYREEE (reference sequence). V was trimmed by 4 bases and J by 4 bases, leaving 8 bases between them. This CDR3 region has 12 residues.

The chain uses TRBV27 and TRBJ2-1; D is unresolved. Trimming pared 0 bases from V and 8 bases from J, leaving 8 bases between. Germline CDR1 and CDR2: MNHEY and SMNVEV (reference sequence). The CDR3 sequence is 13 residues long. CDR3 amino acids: CASSLSVHDEQFF. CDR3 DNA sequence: TGTGCCAGCAGTTTATCGGTACACGATGAGCAGTTCTTC.

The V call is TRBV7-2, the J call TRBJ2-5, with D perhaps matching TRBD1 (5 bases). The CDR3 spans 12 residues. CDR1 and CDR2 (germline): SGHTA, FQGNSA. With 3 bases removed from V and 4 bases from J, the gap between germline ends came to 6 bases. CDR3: CASSFRGETQYF. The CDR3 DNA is TGTGCCAGCAGCTTTAGGGGAGAGACCCAGTACTTC.

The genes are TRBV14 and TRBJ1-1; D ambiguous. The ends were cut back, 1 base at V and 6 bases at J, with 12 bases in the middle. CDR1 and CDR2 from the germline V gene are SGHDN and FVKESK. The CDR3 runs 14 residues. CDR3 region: CASSQGPGYAEAFF. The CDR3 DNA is TGTGCCAGCAGCCAAGGTCCGGGGTACGCTGAAGCTTTCTTT.

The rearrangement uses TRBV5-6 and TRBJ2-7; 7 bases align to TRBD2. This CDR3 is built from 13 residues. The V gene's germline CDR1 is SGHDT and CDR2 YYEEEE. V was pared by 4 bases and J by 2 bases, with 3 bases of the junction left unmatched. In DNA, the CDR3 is TGTGCCAGCAGCCCAGGACTAGCCTACGAGCAGTACTTC. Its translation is CASSPGLAYEQYF.

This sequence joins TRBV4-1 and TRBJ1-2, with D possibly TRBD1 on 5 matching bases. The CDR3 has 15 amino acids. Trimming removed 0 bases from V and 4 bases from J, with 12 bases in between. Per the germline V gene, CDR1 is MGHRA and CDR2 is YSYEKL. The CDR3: CASSQESRGGYGYTF. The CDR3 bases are TGCGCCAGCAGCCAAGAAAGTAGGGGAGGCTATGGCTACACCTTC.

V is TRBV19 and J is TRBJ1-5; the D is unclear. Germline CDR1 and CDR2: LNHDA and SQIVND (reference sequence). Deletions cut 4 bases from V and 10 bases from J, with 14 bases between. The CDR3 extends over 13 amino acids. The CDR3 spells CASSNQAFEPQHF. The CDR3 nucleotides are TGTGCCAGTAGTAATCAGGCTTTCGAACCCCAGCATTTT.

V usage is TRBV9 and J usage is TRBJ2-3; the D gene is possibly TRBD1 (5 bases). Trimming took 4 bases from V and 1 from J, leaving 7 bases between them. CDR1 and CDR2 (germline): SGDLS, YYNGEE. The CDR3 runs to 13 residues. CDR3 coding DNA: TGTGCCAGCAGCTGGGGCGGCACAGATACGCAGTATTTT. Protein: CASSWGGTDTQYF.

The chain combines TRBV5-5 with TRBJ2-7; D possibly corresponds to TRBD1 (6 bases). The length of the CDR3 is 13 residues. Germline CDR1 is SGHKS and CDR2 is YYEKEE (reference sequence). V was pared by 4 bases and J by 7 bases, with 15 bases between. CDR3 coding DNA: TGTGCCAGCAGCCTGGGACAAGCCACAGAGCAGTACTTC. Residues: CASSLGQATEQYF.

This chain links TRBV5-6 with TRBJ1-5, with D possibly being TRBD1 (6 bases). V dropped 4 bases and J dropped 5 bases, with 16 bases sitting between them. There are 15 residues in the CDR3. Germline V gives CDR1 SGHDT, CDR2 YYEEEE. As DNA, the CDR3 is TGTGCCAGCAGCCCATCCGGGACAAGATATCAGCCCCAGCATTTT. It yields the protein CASSPSGTRYQPQHF.

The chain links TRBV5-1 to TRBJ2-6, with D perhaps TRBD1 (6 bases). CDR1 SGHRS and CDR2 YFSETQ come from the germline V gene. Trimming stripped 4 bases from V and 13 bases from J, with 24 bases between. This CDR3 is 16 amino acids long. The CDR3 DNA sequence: TGCGCCAGCAGCCAGACGACAGGACGGCCGTTTAGTGTCCTGACTTTC. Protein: CASSQTTGRPFSVLTF.

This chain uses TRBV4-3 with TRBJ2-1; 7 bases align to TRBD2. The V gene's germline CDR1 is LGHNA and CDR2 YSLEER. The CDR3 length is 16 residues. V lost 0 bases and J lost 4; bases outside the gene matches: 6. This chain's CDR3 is CASSQDGAGAYNEQFF. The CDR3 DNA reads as TGCGCCAGCAGCCAAGACGGGGCGGGAGCTTACAATGAGCAGTTCTTC.

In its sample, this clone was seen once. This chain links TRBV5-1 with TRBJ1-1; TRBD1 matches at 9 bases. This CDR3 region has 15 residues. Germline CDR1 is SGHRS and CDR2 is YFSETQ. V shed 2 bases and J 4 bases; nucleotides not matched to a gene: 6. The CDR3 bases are TGCGCCAGCAGCTTACTTACAGGGGGCATCACTGAAGCTTTCTTT. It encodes CASSLLTGGITEAFF.

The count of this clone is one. CDR3 region: CAGQGRSYGYTF. The CDR3 DNA reads TGTGCCGGACAGGGCCGCAGCTATGGCTACACCTTC. The V and J genes are TRBV30 and TRBJ1-2, with 8 bases lining up with TRBD1. The V gene's germline CDR1 is GTSNPN and CDR2 SVGIG (reference sequence). The CDR3 loop spans 12 amino acids. J gave up 4 bases and V 8 bases, and 6 bases lay outside the gene matches.

The DNA for the CDR3 is TGTGCCAGCAGCTACAATCAATTTCAGCCCCAGCATTTT. It translates to CASSYNQFQPQHF. The V call is TRBV7-8, the J call TRBJ1-5; D call uncertain. The V gene's germline CDR1 is SGHVS and CDR2 FQNEAQ. V was pared by 4 bases and J by 6 bases, with 10 bases between. CDR3 length equals 13 residues.

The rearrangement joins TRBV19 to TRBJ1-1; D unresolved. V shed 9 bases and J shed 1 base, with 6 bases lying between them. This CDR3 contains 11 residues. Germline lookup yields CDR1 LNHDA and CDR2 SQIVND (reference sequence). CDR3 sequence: CASHRNTEAFF. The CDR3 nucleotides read TGTGCCAGCCACAGGAACACTGAAGCTTTCTTT. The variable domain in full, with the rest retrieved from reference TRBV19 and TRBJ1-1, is DGGITQSPKYLFRKEGQNVTLSCEQNLNHDAMYWYRQDPGQGLRLIYYSQIVNDFQKGDIAEGYSVSREKKESFPLTVTSAQKNPTAFYLCASHRNTEAFFGQGTRLTVV.

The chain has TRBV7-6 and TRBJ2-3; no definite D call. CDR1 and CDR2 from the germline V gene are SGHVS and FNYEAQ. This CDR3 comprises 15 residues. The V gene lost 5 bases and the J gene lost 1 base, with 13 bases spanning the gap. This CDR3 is CASSPNLMRTDTQYF. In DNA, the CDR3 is TGTGCCAGCAGCCCTAATCTAATGCGCACAGATACGCAGTATTTT.

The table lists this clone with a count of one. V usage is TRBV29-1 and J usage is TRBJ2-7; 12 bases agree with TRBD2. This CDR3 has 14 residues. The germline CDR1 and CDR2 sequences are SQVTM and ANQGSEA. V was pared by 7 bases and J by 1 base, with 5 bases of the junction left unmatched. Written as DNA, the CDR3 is TGCAGCGCCCCCCTAGCGGGAGGGTCCTACGAGCAGTACTTC. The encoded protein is CSAPLAGGSYEQYF.

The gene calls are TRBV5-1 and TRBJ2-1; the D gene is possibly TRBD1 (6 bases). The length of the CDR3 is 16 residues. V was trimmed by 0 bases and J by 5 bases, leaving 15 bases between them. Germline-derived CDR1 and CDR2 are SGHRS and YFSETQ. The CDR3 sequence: CASSLGSGTYNNEQFF. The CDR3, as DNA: TGCGCCAGCAGCTTGGGTTCCGGGACATATAACAATGAGCAGTTCTTC.